These 30 T cell receptor beta chains were sequenced from one sample in a study of OX40 agonist ivuxolimab in advanced cancers. The method was immunoSEQ multiplex PCR; TCRdb's version includes in-frame clones alone and lacks a portion of them. The sample lists tens of thousands of clones, less than 90% seen once, with roughly 0.66% in the top ten. The source material was CD4+ or CD8+ T cells sorted from blood, sampled in a trial of the OX40 agonist ivuxolimab. These receptors all come from an adult with an advanced solid tumor such as melanoma, head and neck, liver or kidney cancer.

The V call is TRBV7-9, the J call TRBJ2-1, with 10 positions matching TRBD1. J gave up 6 bases and V 5 bases, and 13 bases lay outside the gene matches. Per the germline V gene, CDR1 is SEHNR and CDR2 is FQNEAQ (reference sequence). The CDR3 sequence is 17 residues long. CDR3 nucleotides: TGTGCCAGCAGCCCACACGGGCTGGACAGGGGGGGCAATGAGCAGTTCTTC. Its translation is CASSPHGLDRGGNEQFF.

The chain employs TRBV10-3 and TRBJ1-3; 7 bases fit TRBD1. The CDR3 runs 18 residues. J lost 0 bases, V lost 0 bases, and 8 bases had no gene match. CDR1 is ENHRY and CDR2 is SYGVKD in the germline V gene. The CDR3 sequence is CAISESLPGQVSGNTIYF. The CDR3 DNA follows: TGTGCCATCAGTGAGTCTCTACCCGGACAGGTCTCTGGAAACACCATATATTTT.

The rearrangement links TRBV5-1 to TRBJ2-1, with a weak D call TRBD2 (6 bases). Germline V lookup: CDR1 SGHRS, CDR2 YFSETQ. V lost 2 bases to trimming and J lost 5 bases, with 14 bases between them. The CDR3 spans 15 residues. This CDR3 is CASSLAASVHNEQFF. DNA for the CDR3: TGCGCCAGCAGCTTAGCCGCTAGCGTACACAATGAGCAGTTCTTC.

The V gene is TRBV18, the J gene TRBJ1-5; 9 positions agree with TRBD1. The germline CDR1 and CDR2 sequences are KGHSH and LQKENI. The V gene end was trimmed by 8 bases and the J gene end by 3 bases; junction bases not matched to a gene: 2. CDR3 length: 13 amino acids. The CDR3 DNA reads TGTGCCAGCCGGGACAGGGACAATCAGCCCCAGCATTTT. Protein sequence: CASRDRDNQPQHF.

The chain couples TRBV19 to TRBJ2-5; 14 nucleotides match TRBD2. CDR3 length equals 16 residues. Germline V gene sequence: CDR1 LNHDA, CDR2 SQIVND (reference sequence). The junction had 8 bases not matched to a gene; V was cut back by 5 bases and J by 6 bases. As DNA, the CDR3 is TGTGCCAGTAGTTCCACCGGGACTAGCGGGAGAAAGACCCAGTACTTC. It is translated as CASSSTGTSGRKTQYF.

This clone was found once. The chain links TRBV6-5 to TRBJ2-2; 9 bases agree with TRBD1. Germline V lookup: CDR1 MNHEY, CDR2 SVGAGI. The CDR3 loop spans 14 amino acids. Trimming removed 2 bases from V and 8 bases from J; junction bases left unmatched: 3. The CDR3 nucleotides read TGTGCCAGCAGTTACGGGACAGGGAGGGGGGAGCTGTTTTTT. As protein: CASSYGTGRGELFF.

The chain couples TRBV19 to TRBJ2-1; tentatively, D is TRBD1 (6 bases). V dropped 1 base and J dropped 1 base, with 23 bases sitting between them. CDR1 and CDR2 from the germline V gene are LNHDA and SQIVND (reference sequence). The CDR3 is 20 amino acids. The CDR3 sequence is CASSIVPLSIGQLSYNEQFF. CDR3 sequence (DNA): TGTGCCAGTAGTATAGTCCCCCTAAGCATTGGACAGCTATCCTACAATGAGCAGTTCTTC.

This clone occurred once. At one of its ends the junction is not consistent with the germline gene, which may arise from a read error. The V and J genes are TRBV9 and TRBJ1-5; D ambiguous. This CDR3 spans 11 amino acids. Germline loops: CDR1 SGDLS, CDR2 YYNGEE. CDR3 sequence (DNA): TGTGCCAGCAGCGTACGAGAGCCCCAGCGTTTT. Protein product: CASSVREPQRF.

This chain joins TRBV30 and TRBJ1-2; the D gene is possibly TRBD1 (5 bases). CDR3 size: 12 residues. CDR1 and CDR2 from the germline V gene are GTSNPN and SVGIG (reference sequence). Trimming pared 7 bases from V and 4 bases from J, leaving 13 bases between. The CDR3 reads CAYTTGGYGYTF. CDR3 DNA: TGTGCCTATACTACAGGTGGCTATGGCTACACCTTC.

The chain has TRBV11-3 and TRBJ2-1; TRBD2 aligns across 8 bases. With V trimmed by 3 bases and J by 6 bases, 10 bases remained unmatched. CDR1 and CDR2 from the germline V gene are SGHNT and YENEEA. The CDR3 loop spans 16 amino acids. The CDR3 bases are TGTGCCAGCAGCTTGGGGGGTACGGGAGGGTTCAATGAGCAGTTCTTC. This codes for CASSLGGTGGFNEQFF.

The chain recombines TRBV13 with TRBJ1-2; D is possibly TRBD1 (5 bases). V was clipped by 5 bases and J by 4 bases, with 11 bases between them. Germline CDR1 reads PRHDT; CDR2 reads FYEKMQ (reference sequence). CDR3 length: 13 residues. The CDR3 sequence is CASSQRGLYGYTF. The CDR3, as DNA: TGTGCCAGCAGCCAACGGGGCCTCTATGGCTACACCTTC. Looking up the rest from reference TRBV13 and TRBJ1-2 gives the full variable domain: AAGVIQSPRHLIKEKRETATLKCYPIPRHDTVYWYQQGPGQDPQFLISFYEKMQSDKGSIPDRFSAQQFSDYHSELNMSSLELGDSALYFCASSQRGLYGYTFGSGTRLTVV.

This chain connects TRBV7-3 to TRBJ2-1; 7 nucleotides line up with TRBD2. The CDR3 has 15 residues. The V and J ends lost 2 bases and 8 bases, in that order; junction bases with no gene match: 9. Germline lookup yields CDR1 SGHTA and CDR2 FQGTGA. The CDR3 sequence is CASSLSSGRIYEQFF. The CDR3 coding sequence is TGTGCCAGCAGCTTATCTAGCGGAAGGATTTATGAGCAGTTCTTC.

The chain combines TRBV5-5 with TRBJ2-1; D possibly corresponds to TRBD1 (5 bases). The germline gives CDR1 SGHKS, CDR2 YYEKEE (reference sequence). CDR3 length equals 13 residues. The germline V and J ends were trimmed by 0 bases and 5 bases, with 6 bases remaining between them. The CDR3 coding sequence is TGTGCCAGCAGCTTGGACAGGCACAATGAGCAGTTCTTC. Protein: CASSLDRHNEQFF.

The sample holds a few counts of this clone. This chain connects TRBV2 to TRBJ2-7, with no clear D. V shed 7 bases and J shed 7 bases, with 14 bases lying between them. The CDR3 is made up of 12 amino acids. CDR1 and CDR2 (germline): SNHLY, FYNNEI. CDR3 sequence: CASMRLGGEQYF. CDR3 bases: TGTGCCAGCATGAGGCTAGGTGGGGAGCAGTACTTC.

This clone showed up just once. The V gene is TRBV5-5, the J gene TRBJ2-3, with 7 bases matching TRBD2. The CDR3 covers 16 residues. V was pared by 4 bases and J by 2 bases, with 10 bases of the junction left unmatched. Germline V gene data show CDR1 as SGHKS and CDR2 as YYEKEE (reference sequence). CDR3 nucleotides: TGTGCCAGCAGCCCCGGGACTACAACTTTCACAGATACGCAGTATTTT. Its protein product is CASSPGTTTFTDTQYF.

The genes are TRBV5-1 and TRBJ2-7, with D possibly matching TRBD2 (6 bases). The CDR3 contains 16 residues. Germline V gene sequence: CDR1 SGHRS, CDR2 YFSETQ. Trimming removed 5 bases at V and 3 bases at J, with 21 bases between. CDR3 residues: CASRRGTGREFYEQYF. Here the CDR3 DNA reads TGCGCCAGCAGGCGCGGGACGGGACGGGAGTTCTACGAGCAGTACTTC. Based on the CDR3 plus reference TRBV5-1 and TRBJ2-7, the full variable domain is KAGVTQTPRYLIKTRGQQVTLSCSPISGHRSVSWYQQTPGQGLQFLFEYFSETQRNKGNFPGRFSGRQFSNSRSEMNVSTLELGDSALYLCASRRGTGREFYEQYFGPGTRLTVT.

The J gene is TRBJ1-1, the V gene TRBV7-2, with D unresolved. The CDR3 extends over 16 amino acids. V shed 5 bases and J shed 1 base, with 17 bases lying between them. Germline V CDR1 and CDR2: SGHTA, FQGNSA. CDR3 loop: CASSPPVGRGNTEAFF. CDR3 nucleotide sequence: TGTGCCAGCAGCCCCCCGGTCGGGAGAGGGAACACTGAAGCTTTCTTT.

The chain combines TRBV7-3 with TRBJ1-1; TRBD1 aligns across 7 bases. The germline V gene encodes CDR1 SGHTA and CDR2 FQGTGA. CDR3 size: 13 residues. J gave up 7 bases and V 0 bases, and 2 bases lay outside the gene matches. The CDR3 region is CASSLTRTGEAFF. The CDR3 DNA reads TGTGCCAGCAGCTTAACGCGGACAGGTGAAGCTTTCTTT.

The chain has TRBV5-1 and TRBJ2-5, with TRBD1 matching over 7 bases. This CDR3 spans 14 amino acids. V gave up 1 base and J gave up 5 bases; unmatched junction bases: 5. Germline V gene data show CDR1 as SGHRS and CDR2 as YFSETQ. The CDR3 here is CASSLSGGSETQYF. In DNA form, the CDR3 reads TGCGCCAGCAGCTTGTCAGGGGGTTCCGAGACCCAGTACTTC.

The chain couples TRBV7-9 to TRBJ2-3; TRBD2 agrees at 7 bases. V shed 5 bases, J shed 10 bases, and the junction held 9 bases outside the gene matches. Germline CDR1 and CDR2: SEHNR and FQNEAQ (reference sequence). This CDR3 contains 13 residues. CDR3 sequence (DNA): TGTGCCAGCAGCAAGAATGAGCGGGAAGCGCAGTATTTT. It encodes CASSKNEREAQYF. The full variable domain, its missing parts supplied by reference TRBV7-9 and TRBJ2-3, is DTGVSQNPRHKITKRGQNVTFRCDPISEHNRLYWYRQTLGQGPEFLTYFQNEAQLEKSRLLSDRFSAERPKGSFSTLEIQRTEQGDSAMYLCASSKNEREAQYFGPGTRLTVL.

V gene TRBV28 combines with J gene TRBJ1-6; D is uncertain. This CDR3 contains 15 residues. Germline CDR1 is MDHEN and CDR2 is SYDVKM. V lost 6 bases, J lost 9 bases, and 18 bases lay in between. The CDR3 reads CASRQTGSRGSPLHF. For the CDR3, the DNA is TGTGCCAGCAGGCAGACCGGGAGCCGGGGTTCACCCCTCCACTTT. The full variable domain, rest sourced from reference TRBV28 and TRBJ1-6, is DVKVTQSSRYLVKRTGEKVFLECVQDMDHENMFWYRQDPGLGLRLIYFSYDVKMKEKGDIPEGYSVSREKKERFSLILESASTNQTSMYLCASRQTGSRGSPLHFGNGTRLTVT.

The chain employs TRBV10-3 and TRBJ1-1; 9 nucleotides match TRBD1. The CDR3 spans 13 residues. J gave up 5 bases and V 7 bases, and 5 bases lay outside the gene matches. Looked up from germline, CDR1 is ENHRY and CDR2 is SYGVKD. The CDR3 nucleotides are TGTGCCATCACCCGGGACAGGGCTACTGAAGCTTTCTTT. Translated: CAITRDRATEAFF.

This clone was observed a few times. The chain carries TRBV2 and TRBJ2-2; unclear D gene. This CDR3 comprises 12 residues. Deletions cut 5 bases from V and 6 bases from J, with 7 bases between. CDR1 is SNHLY and CDR2 is FYNNEI in the germline V gene. In nucleotides, the CDR3 is TGTGCCAGCAGTCCCCGAGCCGGGGAGCTGTTTTTT. This gives the protein CASSPRAGELFF.

This clone was recorded a few times. The CDR3 here is CASSPILSGTWETEAFF. The CDR3 region has the DNA TGTGCCAGCAGCCCGATACTATCGGGGACCTGGGAGACTGAAGCTTTCTTT. V gene TRBV7-9 combines with J gene TRBJ1-1, with a possible D match to TRBD1 (5 bases). The CDR3 has 17 amino acids. V lost 5 bases and J 5 bases, leaving 24 bases between the germline ends. CDR1 is SEHNR and CDR2 is FQNEAQ in the germline V gene (reference sequence). The full variable domain, in which reference TRBV7-9 and TRBJ1-1 provide the parts outside the CDR3, is DTGVSQNPRHKITKRGQNVTFRCDPISEHNRLYWYRQTLGQGPEFLTYFQNEAQLEKSRLLSDRFSAERPKGSFSTLEIQRTEQGDSAMYLCASSPILSGTWETEAFFGQGTRLTVV.

This clone was recorded once. The V and J genes are TRBV18 and TRBJ2-5; either TRBD1 or TRBD2 may fit D (5 bases each). The CDR3 covers 15 residues. CDR1 and CDR2 (germline): KGHSH, LQKENI. V gave up 4 bases and J gave up 5 bases, with 17 bases separating them. DNA for the CDR3: TGTGCCAGCTCACGGAACGAGGGGCGAAGGGAGACCCAGTACTTC. Amino acids: CASSRNEGRRETQYF.

The chain has TRBV2 and TRBJ1-1; D call uncertain. Germline CDR1 SNHLY, CDR2 FYNNEI. Deletions cut 2 bases from V and 2 bases from J, with 6 bases between. The CDR3 runs to 13 residues. In DNA form, the CDR3 reads TGTGCCAGCAGTGAATATGGCAACACTGAAGCTTTCTTT. This gives the protein CASSEYGNTEAFF.

The chain is built from TRBV29-1 and TRBJ2-1; D is undetermined. The CDR3 has 14 residues. Germline V gene sequence: CDR1 SQVTM, CDR2 ANQGSEA. Deletions cut 4 bases from V and 0 bases from J, with 10 bases between. CDR3 sequence reads: CSVGQAFSYNEQFF. In DNA form, the CDR3 reads TGCAGCGTTGGCCAAGCGTTCTCCTACAATGAGCAGTTCTTC.

The V gene is TRBV4-2, the J gene TRBJ2-3; D call uncertain. Looked up from germline, CDR1 is LGHNA and CDR2 is YNFKEQ. The CDR3 runs to 12 residues. V was trimmed by 0 bases and J by 8 bases, leaving 6 bases between them. The CDR3 sequence: CASSQEGGTQYF. DNA for the CDR3: TGTGCCAGCAGCCAAGAGGGCGGTACGCAGTATTTT.

This chain links TRBV29-1 with TRBJ1-2; no reliable D call. This CDR3 has 13 amino acids. The germline CDR1 and CDR2 sequences are SQVTM and ANQGSEA. Trimming pared 3 bases from V and 4 bases from J, leaving 12 bases between. The CDR3 region has the DNA TGCAGCGTTGACAATGCCGATAGCTATGGCTACACCTTC. Protein sequence: CSVDNADSYGYTF.

The chain employs TRBV15 and TRBJ2-1, with D possibly being TRBD2 (6 bases). This CDR3 spans 13 amino acids. Deletions cut 1 base from V and 8 bases from J, with 9 bases between. The germline gives CDR1 LNHNV, CDR2 YYDKDF (reference sequence). The CDR3: CATSRGGGYEQFF. The CDR3 coding sequence is TGTGCCACCAGCAGAGGGGGAGGCTATGAGCAGTTCTTC.